Reported below is one T cell receptor beta chain. The record originates from a study of blood T cell repertoires in COVID-19. Only in-frame clones appear in the TCRdb table, and some are missing; sequencing was by immunoSEQ multiplex PCR. The table has 130,000 or so clones, roughly 86% seen once. After removal of 0 bases from V and 4 bases from J, the junction contained 10 bases not matched to a gene. CDR1 and CDR2 (germline): SGDLS, YYNGEE. CDR3 length equals 17 residues. This rearrangement joins TRBV9 to TRBJ1-2; 9 nucleotides line up with TRBD1. The sequence was collected from a woman aged 55 to 70 with acute or convalescent COVID-19. What was sequenced was peripheral blood. The CDR3 spells CASSVDPGQGSAYGYTF. The DNA for the CDR3 is TGTGCCAGCAGCGTAGATCCGGGACAGGGATCCGCCTATGGCTACACCTTC. Full variable domain (outside the CDR3, taken from reference TRBV9 and TRBJ1-2): DSGVTQTPKHLITATGQRVTLRCSPRSGDLSVYWYQQSLDQGLQFLIQYYNGEERAKGNILERFSAQQFPDLHSELNLSSLELGDSALYFCASSVDPGQGSAYGYTFGSGTRLTVV.